This paragraph covers one T cell receptor beta chain sequence. The CDR3 covers 13 residues. V lost 0 bases to trimming and J lost 4 bases, with 4 bases between them. The V gene's germline CDR1 is SGDLS and CDR2 YYNGEE. This sample is part of a study of blood T cell repertoires in COVID-19. Study as a whole: Donors in the United States, Italy and Spain gave samples during acute or convalescent COVID-19.

Method: immunoSEQ multiplex PCR; TCRdb's copy keeps in-frame clones and lacks some. The top ten hold about 30% of the sample, which has about 69,000 clones, 75% to 85% seen once. This chain uses TRBV9 with TRBJ1-4, with D unresolved. The receptor comes from a human donor in a cohort sampled during active COVID-19. Sequenced material: peripheral blood. For the CDR3, the DNA is TGTGCCAGCAGCGTAGACTTTAATGAAAAACTGTTTTTT. This gives the protein CASSVDFNEKLFF.